This TCR beta chain was identified during a study of OX40 agonist ivuxolimab in advanced cancers. Broadly, across the study: Ivuxolimab was an agonistic, fully human IgG2 monoclonal antibody directed against OX40 (CD134), a costimulatory receptor. Prior anti-PD-1, anti-PD-L1 or anti-CTLA-4 therapy was permitted, and checkpoint inhibitors had been received by around 40% of dose-escalation patients. Peripheral TCRbeta sequencing aimed to test whether ivuxolimab altered TCR sequence diversity and caused clonal T-cell expansion. Of the roughly 51 patients in dose escalation, about 20 had hepatocellular carcinoma, some 15 had melanoma, 9 had renal cell carcinoma and 9 had head and neck cancer. In the dose-escalation cohort, nearly 85% of patients were male, and the mean age was around 60 years with a range of roughly 23 to 90. Intravenous ivuxolimab was administered to patients every 2 weeks at six dose levels: 0.01, 0.1, 0.3, 1.5, 3 and 10 mg/kg. Partial responses occurred in three dose-escalation patients, of whom one had hepatocellular carcinoma and two had cutaneous melanoma. The paper describes the monotherapy dose-escalation part (N ≈ 52 patients) of the phase I trial of ivuxolimab.

Per the germline V gene, SNHLY is the CDR1 and FYNNEI is the CDR2. The CDR3 holds 17 amino acids from the cysteine to the phenylalanine. Left in the record is the CDR3 DNA by itself, 51 bases read in frame from the first base. Cut back by 4 bases and 1 base, the V and J ends lie 19 bases apart. Patients with a history of autoimmune disease or receiving systemic immunosuppression were excluded from the trial. Peripheral blood for TCR sequencing was collected from all dose cohorts at baseline, on cycle 4 day 1, and on cycle 7 day 1. The samples were drawn from a first-in-human, open-label, multicenter phase I dose-escalation trial of ivuxolimab. Adults with locally advanced or metastatic melanoma, renal cell, hepatocellular, or head and neck squamous cell carcinoma were enrolled in the trial. Before TCR sequencing, CD4+ T cells and CD8+ T cells from peripheral blood were sorted into separate populations.

Broad study findings and their caveats: The antigen specificity of the peripheral T cells that underwent clonal expansion was not determined. At doses from 0.1 to 3.0 mg/kg, clonal expansion was seen in both CD4+ and CD8+ blood T cells between baseline and week 6. In partial responders in the 0.1-3.0 mg/kg groups, normalized peripheral clonal expansion was found to be among the lowest, especially among CD8+ T cells. After ivuxolimab, expanded clones were on average more numerous among CD8+ T cells than among CD4+ T cells. Low levels of normalized T-cell clonal expansion were also seen in some patients who did not respond.

Genomic DNA was extracted from sorted cells for sequencing of the TCRbeta CDR3 region. TCRbeta CDR3 regions were sequenced using the immunoSEQ Assay. The clones in this table, taken by TCRdb from immuneACCESS, are in-frame only. Not every clone is retained; where verified, under half of the shortfall comes from an unresolved V gene, and the cause of the rest is unknown. Present in this sample are tens of thousands of clones, 70% to 90% of which were seen just once. The ten biggest clones cover 0.25% to 0.35% of the sample. At least ten counts were recorded for this clone. Its target antigen remains unknown. Per-base quality was not reported, and no clone a single base away is much larger than it.

The chain employs TRBV2 and TRBJ2-5; the D gene cannot be resolved reliably. The sequencing here drew on CD4+ or CD8+ T cells sorted from blood, taken in a trial of the OX40 agonist ivuxolimab. This receptor was identified in an adult with an advanced solid tumor such as melanoma, head and neck, liver or kidney cancer. The DNA sequence is as follows: TGTGCCAGCAGTGTAGGCGGCAGTCTTACCCGCCAAGAGACCCAGTACTTC. Its protein is CASSVGGSLTRQETQYF. This CDR3, with the reference TRBV2 and TRBJ2-5 proteins standing in past its ends, gives the full variable domain EPEVTQTPSHQVTQMGQEVILRCVPISNHLYFYWYRQILGQKVEFLVSFYNNEISEKSEIFDDQFSVERPDGSNFTLKIRSTKLEDSAMYFCASSVGGSLTRQETQYFGPGTRLLVL.